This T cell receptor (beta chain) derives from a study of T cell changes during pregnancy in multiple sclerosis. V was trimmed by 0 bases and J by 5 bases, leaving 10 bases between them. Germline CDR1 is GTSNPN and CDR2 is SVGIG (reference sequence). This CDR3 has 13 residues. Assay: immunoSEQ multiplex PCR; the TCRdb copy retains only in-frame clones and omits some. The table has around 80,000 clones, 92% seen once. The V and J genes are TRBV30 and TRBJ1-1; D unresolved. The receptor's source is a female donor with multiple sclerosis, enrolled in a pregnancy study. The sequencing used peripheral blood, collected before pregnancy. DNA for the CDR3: TGTGCCTGGAGTGTACACGGGGAAACTGAAGCTTTCTTT. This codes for CAWSVHGETEAFF.